This T cell receptor beta chain was sequenced in a study of shared clonotypes between healthy human individuals. Study-level background: Donors, aged 18 to 49, were a couple of women and three men.

Measured with immunoSEQ multiplex PCR; TCRdb has only the in-frame clones, and not every one. The sample lists about 490,000 clones; about three quarters were seen once. Worth noting for this clone: Its antigen remains unidentified.

V shed 3 bases and J shed 4 bases, with 7 bases lying between them. The CDR3 runs to 13 residues. Looked up from germline, CDR1 is KGHSH and CDR2 is LQKENI. Findings and caveats of the study: Donor clonotype sharing was expected to depend on sequencing depth. Only blood underwent sampling, and tissue repertoires likely differ.

The chain combines TRBV18 with TRBJ1-3; D not certain. The origin of this receptor is a woman aged 40 to 55 in good health. Some clones in this sample may be carry-over from other donors' samples. Sequencing was done on a sample of PBMCs. The CDR3 nucleotides are TGTGCCAGCTCACCTCCAGGCGGAAACACCATATATTTT. Amino acid sequence: CASSPPGGNTIYF.